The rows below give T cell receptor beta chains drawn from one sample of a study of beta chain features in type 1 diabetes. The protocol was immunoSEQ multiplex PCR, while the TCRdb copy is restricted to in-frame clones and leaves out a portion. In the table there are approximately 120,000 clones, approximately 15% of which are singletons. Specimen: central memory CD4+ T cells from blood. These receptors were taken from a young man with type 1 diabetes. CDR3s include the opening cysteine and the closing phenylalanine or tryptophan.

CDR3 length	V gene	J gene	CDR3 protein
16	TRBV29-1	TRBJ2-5	CSVEDPLAGAQETQYF
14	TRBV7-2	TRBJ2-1	CASSLSSAYNEQFF
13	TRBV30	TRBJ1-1	CAWNSGFYTEAFF
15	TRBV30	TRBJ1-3	CAWSVHGSGGNTIYF
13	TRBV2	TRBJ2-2	CASSEGFSGELFF
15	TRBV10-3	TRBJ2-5	CAISEGRSGGETQYF
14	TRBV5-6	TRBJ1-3	CASSFDSSGNTIYF
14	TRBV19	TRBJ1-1	CASSGRGENTEAFF
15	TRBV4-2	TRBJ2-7	CASSQGGGSGYEQYF
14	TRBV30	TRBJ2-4	CAWGRGTAKNIQYF
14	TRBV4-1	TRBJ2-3	CASSSQGVSDTQYF